This T cell receptor (beta chain) was profiled in a study of OX40 agonist ivuxolimab in advanced cancers. Using immunoSEQ multiplex PCR, the repertoire was profiled, and TCRdb retains in-frame clones only, with some absent. The sample has tens of thousands of clones, 81% seen once. Germline assignment: CDR1 SEHNR and CDR2 FQNEAQ (reference sequence). The CDR3 is 15 amino acids. The junction had 7 bases not matched to a gene; V was cut back by 1 base and J by 5 bases. This TCR came from an adult with an advanced solid tumor such as melanoma, head and neck, liver or kidney cancer. The chain has TRBV7-9 and TRBJ2-5; 7 nucleotides line up with TRBD2. The sequences come from CD4+ or CD8+ T cells sorted from blood, collected in a trial of the OX40 agonist ivuxolimab. The CDR3 loop reads CASSLVGSSGETQYF. For the CDR3, the DNA is TGTGCCAGCAGCTTAGTAGGCAGTAGCGGGGAGACCCAGTACTTC.